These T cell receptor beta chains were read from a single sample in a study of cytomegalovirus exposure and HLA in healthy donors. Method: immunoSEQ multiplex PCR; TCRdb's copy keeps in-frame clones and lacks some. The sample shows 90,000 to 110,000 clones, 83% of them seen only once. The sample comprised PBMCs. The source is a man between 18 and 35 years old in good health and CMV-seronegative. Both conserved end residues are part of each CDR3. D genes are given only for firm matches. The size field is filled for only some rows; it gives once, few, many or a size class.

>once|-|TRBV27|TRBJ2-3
CASSFVAASTDTQYF
TGTGCCAGCAGTTTTGTTGCAGCGAGCACAGATACGCAGTATTTT
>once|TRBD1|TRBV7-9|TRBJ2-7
CASSVGTQGQDYEQYF
TGTGCCAGCAGCGTCGGGACTCAGGGACAGGACTACGAGCAGTACTTC
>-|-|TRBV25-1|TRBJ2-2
CASRGTSGENTGELFF
TGTGCCAGCAGGGGAACCAGCGGAGAGAACACCGGGGAGCTGTTTTTT
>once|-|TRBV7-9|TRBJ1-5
CASSLGDSSNQPQHF
TGTGCCAGCAGCTTAGGAGACAGTAGCAATCAGCCCCAGCATTTT
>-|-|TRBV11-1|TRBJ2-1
CASSLGRVAYNEQFF
TGTGCCAGCAGCTTAGGGCGGGTGGCCTACAATGAGCAGTTCTTC
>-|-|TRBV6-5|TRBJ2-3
CASSEAARDTQYF
TGTGCCAGCAGTGAAGCGGCTAGGGATACGCAGTATTTT
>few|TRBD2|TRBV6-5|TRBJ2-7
CASMIAGPSYEQYF
TGTGCCAGCATGATAGCGGGTCCCTCCTACGAGCAGTACTTC
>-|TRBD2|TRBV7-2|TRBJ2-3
CASSLRGLAPDTQYF
TGTGCCAGCAGCTTAAGGGGACTAGCGCCAGATACGCAGTATTTT
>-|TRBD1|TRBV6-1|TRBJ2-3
CASSAGTGRTDTQYF
TGTGCCAGCAGTGCCGGGACAGGTCGCACAGATACGCAGTATTTT
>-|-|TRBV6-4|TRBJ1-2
CASSYDSVYGYTF
TGTGCCAGCAGTTACGACAGTGTCTATGGCTACACCTTC
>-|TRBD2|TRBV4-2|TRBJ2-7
CASSQPGTSSSYEQYF
TGTGCCAGCAGCCAACCCGGGACTAGTAGCTCCTACGAGCAGTACTTC
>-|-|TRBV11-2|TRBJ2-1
CASSLDSSEQFF
TGTGCCAGCAGCTTAGATAGTAGTGAGCAGTTCTTC
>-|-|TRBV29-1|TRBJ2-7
CSVEEGADEQYF
TGCAGCGTTGAAGAAGGGGCTGACGAGCAGTACTTC
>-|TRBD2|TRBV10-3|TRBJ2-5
CAIREGLAGIETQYF
TGTGCCATCAGGGAGGGACTAGCGGGAATTGAGACCCAGTACTTC
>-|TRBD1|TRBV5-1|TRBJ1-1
CASSSGQGNTEAFF
TGCGCCAGCAGCTCAGGACAGGGGAACACTGAAGCTTTCTTT
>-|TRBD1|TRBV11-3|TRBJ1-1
CASSLDPGTGGTEAFF
TGTGCCAGCAGCTTAGACCCCGGGACAGGGGGCACTGAAGCTTTCTTT
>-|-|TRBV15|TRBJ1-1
CATSRDGGGAFF
TGTGCCACCAGCAGAGATGGGGGCGGTGCTTTCTTT
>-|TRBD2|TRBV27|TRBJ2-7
CASSPRGVRRDEQYF
TGTGCCAGCAGTCCCCGGGGGGTTCGACGGGACGAGCAGTACTTC
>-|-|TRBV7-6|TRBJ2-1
CASSSLGGPNEQFF
TGTGCCAGCAGCTCCTTGGGAGGCCCCAATGAGCAGTTCTTC
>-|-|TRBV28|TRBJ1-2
CASSPWGQGYGYTF
TGTGCCAGCAGTCCATGGGGACAAGGCTATGGCTACACCTTC
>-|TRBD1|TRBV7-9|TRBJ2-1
CASSLGDSSYNEQFF
TGTGCCAGCAGCTTAGGGGACAGCAGCTACAATGAGCAGTTCTTC
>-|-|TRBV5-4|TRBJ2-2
CASSSAKRTNTGELFF
TGTGCCAGCAGCTCGGCAAAGCGGACGAACACCGGGGAGCTGTTTTTT
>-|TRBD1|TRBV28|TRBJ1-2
CASSYGQGYYGYTF
TGTGCCAGCAGTTACGGACAGGGGTACTATGGCTACACCTTC
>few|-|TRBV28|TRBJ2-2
CASSLTLEPGELFF
TGTGCCAGCAGTCTAACGCTTGAACCCGGGGAGCTGTTTTTT
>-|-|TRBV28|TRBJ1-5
CASSFRGQPSTNQPQHF
TGTGCCAGCAGTTTTAGAGGACAACCCTCCACCAATCAGCCCCAGCATTTT
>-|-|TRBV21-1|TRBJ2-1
CASSKGWGRREGAEDEQFF
TGTGCCAGCAGCAAAGGGTGGGGAAGGCGGGAGGGGGCAGAGGATGAGCAGTTCTTC
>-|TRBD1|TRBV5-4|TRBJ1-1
CASNPRGQANTEAFF
TGTGCCAGCAACCCAAGGGGACAGGCGAACACTGAAGCTTTCTTT
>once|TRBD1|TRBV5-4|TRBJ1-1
CASSQTGRNTEAFF
TGTGCCAGCAGCCAGACAGGGAGAAACACTGAAGCTTTCTTT
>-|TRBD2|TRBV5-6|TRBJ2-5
CASSSSSGQQETQYF
TGTGCCAGCAGCAGCTCTAGCGGACAACAAGAGACCCAGTACTTC
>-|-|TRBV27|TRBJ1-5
CASARGNQPQHF
TGTGCCAGCGCCCGAGGCAATCAGCCCCAGCATTTT
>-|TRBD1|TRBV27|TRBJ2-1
CASTPLIQGAAREQFF
TGTGCCAGCACCCCTCTCATACAGGGGGCTGCTAGGGAGCAGTTCTTC
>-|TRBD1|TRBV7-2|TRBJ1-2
CASTRSDRIYGYTF
TGTGCCAGCACCAGATCGGACAGGATCTATGGCTACACCTTC
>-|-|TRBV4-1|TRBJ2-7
CASSQERHSIYEQYF
TGCGCCAGCAGCCAAGAACGCCACAGCATCTACGAGCAGTACTTC
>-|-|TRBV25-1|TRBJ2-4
CASTTGMENIQYF
TGTGCCAGTACAACAGGGATGGAAAACATTCAGTACTTC
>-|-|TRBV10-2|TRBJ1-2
CASSESGGGGGYTF
TGCGCCAGCAGTGAGTCGGGCGGGGGCGGTGGCTACACCTTC
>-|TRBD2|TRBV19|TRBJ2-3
CASSIRGLGTDTQYF
TGTGCCAGTAGTATAAGGGGACTAGGCACAGATACGCAGTATTTT
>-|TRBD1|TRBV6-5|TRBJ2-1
CASSYPTGSNEQFF
TGTGCCAGCAGTTACCCGACAGGGAGCAATGAGCAGTTCTTC
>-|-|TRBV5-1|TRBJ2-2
CASSLAGEAGELFF
TGCGCCAGCAGCTTGGCCGGGGAAGCCGGGGAGCTGTTTTTT
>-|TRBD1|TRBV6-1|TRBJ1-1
CASSPDRAGTEAFF
TGTGCCAGCAGTCCGGACAGGGCCGGCACTGAAGCTTTCTTT
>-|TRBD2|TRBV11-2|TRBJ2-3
CASSLMYRGGYKDTQYF
TGTGCCAGCAGCTTAATGTATAGGGGAGGGTATAAAGATACGCAGTATTTT
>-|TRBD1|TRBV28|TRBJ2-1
CASRTDRGLYNEQFF
TGTGCCAGCAGGACCGACAGGGGGCTCTACAATGAGCAGTTCTTC
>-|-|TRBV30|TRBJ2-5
CAWSGGAANRGGETQYF
TGTGCCTGGAGTGGTGGGGCAGCAAACAGGGGAGGAGAGACCCAGTACTTC
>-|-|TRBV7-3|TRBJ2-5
CASSNREETQYF
TGTGCCAGCAGCAACAGGGAAGAGACCCAGTACTTC
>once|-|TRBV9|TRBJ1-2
CASSVRSNYGYTF
TGTGCCAGCAGCGTGCGGTCAAACTATGGCTACACCTTC
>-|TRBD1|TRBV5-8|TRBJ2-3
CASSLEGGYADTQYF
TGTGCCAGCAGCTTGGAAGGGGGCTATGCAGATACGCAGTATTTT
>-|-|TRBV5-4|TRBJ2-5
CASSLLQEIQETQYF
TGTGCCAGCAGCCTATTACAGGAAATACAAGAGACCCAGTACTTC
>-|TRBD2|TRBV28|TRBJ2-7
CASSSFGLAGGPGGEQYF
TGTGCCAGCAGTTCCTTCGGACTAGCGGGAGGGCCAGGAGGAGAGCAGTACTTC
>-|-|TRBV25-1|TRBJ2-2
CASSVRGTSGPGELFF
TGTGCCAGCAGTGTGAGGGGGACCTCAGGCCCCGGGGAGCTGTTTTTT
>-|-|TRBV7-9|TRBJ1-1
CASSLGGGAGAFF
TGTGCCAGCAGCTTAGGAGGAGGGGCCGGGGCTTTCTTT
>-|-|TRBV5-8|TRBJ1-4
CASSIGHTATNEKLFF
TGTGCCAGCAGCATCGGACATACTGCAACTAATGAAAAACTGTTTTTT
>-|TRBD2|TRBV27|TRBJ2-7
CASSSGTPYEQYF
TGTGCCAGCAGTAGCGGGACTCCCTACGAGCAGTACTTC
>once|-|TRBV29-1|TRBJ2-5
CSVRSGQETQYF
TGCAGCGTCCGGTCGGGTCAAGAGACCCAGTACTTC
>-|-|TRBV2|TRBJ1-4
CASSRVVTEKLFF
TGTGCCAGCAGCCGGGTGGTAACTGAAAAACTGTTTTTT
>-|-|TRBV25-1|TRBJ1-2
CASSETKGGDYGYTF
TGTGCCAGCAGTGAAACGAAAGGAGGGGACTATGGCTACACCTTC
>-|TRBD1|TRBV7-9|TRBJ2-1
CASSRDRGEQFF
TGTGCCAGCAGCCGGGACAGGGGTGAGCAGTTCTTC
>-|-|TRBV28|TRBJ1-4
CASSLTALNEKLFF
TGTGCCAGCAGCCTGACAGCTTTAAATGAAAAACTGTTTTTT
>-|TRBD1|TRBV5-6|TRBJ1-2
CASSSGQGGSGYTF
TGTGCCAGCAGCTCTGGACAGGGCGGGTCGGGCTACACCTTC